These T cell receptor beta chains were read from a single sample in a study of blood T cell repertoires in COVID-19. TCRdb keeps only in-frame clones here, not all; method: immunoSEQ multiplex PCR. The table includes over 5,500 clones, 70% to 90% detected once. Source material: peripheral blood. The source is a human donor in a cohort sampled during active COVID-19. The CDR3 runs from the conserved cysteine through the conserved F or W. Fields, in order: clone size, J gene, V gene, D gene, CDR3 DNA, CDR3 protein. D genes are given only for firm matches. Size tells how often a clone was seen (once, few, many) or the class of an expanded clone, and some rows leave it out.

. TRBJ2-2 TRBV28 TRBD1 TGTGCCAGCAGTTTAAACAGGGGTTTCACCGGGGAGCTGTTTTTT CASSLNRGFTGELFF
. TRBJ1-1 TRBV2 . TGTGCCAGCAGTGAATCCTTGAACACTGAAGCTTTCTTT CASSESLNTEAFF
. TRBJ2-1 TRBV5-1 TRBD1 TGCGCCAGCAGCGGAGGGACAGGGGGACCCTACAATGAGCAGTTCTTC CASSGGTGGPYNEQFF
. TRBJ2-3 TRBV5-4 TRBD1 TGTGCCAGCGGACAAACAGGGGTGGCAGATACGCAGTATTTT CASGQTGVADTQYF
. TRBJ2-7 TRBV20-1 TRBD2 TGCAGTGCTAGTTCTACGTTGGGACTAGCGGTCGGTTCCTACGAGCAGTACTTC CSASSTLGLAVGSYEQYF
. TRBJ1-5 TRBV24-1 . TGTGCCACCAGTGATTTGCAGGGACAGCCCCAGCATTTT CATSDLQGQPQHF
. TRBJ1-4 TRBV6-5 TRBD1 TGTGCCAGCAACTTACAGGGGGCAGGACAGGAAAAACTGTTTTTT CASNLQGAGQEKLFF
large TRBJ2-3 TRBV7-9 TRBD1 TGTGCCAGCAGCTTCGGACAGGGAGATGGAGATACGCAGTATTTT CASSFGQGDGDTQYF
. TRBJ2-1 TRBV14 TRBD2 TGTGCCAGCAGCCATGCATGGGGAGGGTACAATGAGCAGTTCTTC CASSHAWGGYNEQFF
. TRBJ2-7 TRBV6-6 TRBD2 TGTGCCAGCAGCCGCAGCGGGGGGCGACAGTACGAGCAGTACTTC CASSRSGGRQYEQYF
few TRBJ1-5 TRBV3-1/TRBV3-2 . TGTGCCAGCAGCCAAGAACCCCGGGTCCCACCCCAGCATTTT CASSQEPRVPPQHF
few TRBJ1-1 TRBV5-1 . TGCGCCAGCAGCTTGGGGGAGTCGGGAGGAAATGAGGCTTTCTTT CASSLGESGGNEAFF
. TRBJ2-5 TRBV30 . TGTGCCTGGAATAGACAGCAAGAGACCCAGTACTTC CAWNRQQETQYF
once TRBJ1-1 TRBV7-9 . TGTGCCAGCAGCCTCTCAGGGGACACTGAAGCTTTCTTT CASSLSGDTEAFF
. TRBJ1-2 TRBV5-1 . TGCGCCAGCAGCTTGGAATTTGGTACAGGGTGGTATGGCTACACCTTC CASSLEFGTGWYGYTF
few TRBJ1-6 TRBV4-1 TRBD1 TGCGCCAGCAGCCGCGGGACAGGGGGTAATTCACCCCTCCACTTT CASSRGTGGNSPLHF
. TRBJ2-7 TRBV3-1/TRBV3-2 . TGTGCCAGCAGCCAAGATCGGGGGGGACAGGGTCGCTACGAGCAGTACTTC CASSQDRGGQGRYEQYF
. TRBJ1-2 TRBV30 . TGTGCCTGGAGTTATAACTATGGCTACACCTTC CAWSYNYGYTF
. TRBJ2-7 TRBV4-3 TRBD1 TGCGCCAGCAGCCACCGTCTCCGAGGGACAGGGGGAACGGAGCAGTACTTC CASSHRLRGTGGTEQYF
. TRBJ2-5 TRBV13 . TGTGCCAGCAGCTCGGGACTGGCCAAAGAGACCCAGTACTTC CASSSGLAKETQYF
. TRBJ2-2 TRBV11-2 . TGTGCCAGCAGCCCCACACGCACCGGGGAGCTGTTTTTT CASSPTRTGELFF
. TRBJ2-5 TRBV11-2 TRBD2 TGTGCCAGCAGCTTAGGGCTAGCGGGGGGGGCCCGGGAGACCCAGTACTTC CASSLGLAGGARETQYF
. TRBJ2-3 TRBV5-1 . TGCGCCAGCAGGAAATGGGCTGGGTGGACAGATACGCAGTATTTT CASRKWAGWTDTQYF
. TRBJ2-2 TRBV10-3 TRBD2 TGTGCCATCAGTGAGCCCCCGGGAGGAAGAACCGGGGAGCTGTTTTTT CAISEPPGGRTGELFF
. TRBJ1-2 TRBV4-2 TRBD1 TGTGCCAGCAGCCAGACAGGGCTGGCCTATGGCTACACCTTC CASSQTGLAYGYTF
. TRBJ1-1 TRBV30 . TGTGCCTGGAGTCCAGGGTACCTCCCCATGAACACTGAAGCTTTCTTT CAWSPGYLPMNTEAFF
. TRBJ1-2 TRBV6-5 . TGTGCCAGCAGGGGAGGGTTTCCAAACGATGGCTACACCTTC CASRGGFPNDGYTF
. TRBJ1-1 TRBV7-2 TRBD1 TGTGCCAGCAGAAGGGACAGGGTATCAAGGAACACTGAAGCTTTCTTT CASRRDRVSRNTEAFF
. TRBJ2-3 TRBV9 TRBD2 TGTGCCAGCAGCGTGGTTTATAGCGGGGGCACAGATACGCAGTATTTT CASSVVYSGGTDTQYF
. TRBJ2-7 TRBV10-3 . TGTGCCATCGCACAGAACTCCTACGAGCAGTACTTC CAIAQNSYEQYF
once TRBJ2-4 TRBV7-2 . TGTGCCAGCAGCTTTGACCACAGGAACATTCAGTACTTC CASSFDHRNIQYF
. TRBJ1-1 TRBV27 TRBD1 TGTGCCAGCAGCTTACAGGGGTGGAACACTGAAGCTTTCTTT CASSLQGWNTEAFF
. TRBJ2-7 TRBV7-9 . TGTGCCAGCAGCTTATCGGGGACTTTGAGCTCCTACGAGCAGTACTTC CASSLSGTLSSYEQYF
. TRBJ1-1 TRBV10-3 . TGTGCCATCAGTGAGAGTCGGGGCACTGAAGCTTTCTTT CAISESRGTEAFF
. TRBJ2-3 TRBV5-1 TRBD2 TGCGCCAGCAGCAGGGGACTAGCGGGAGGCACAGATACGCAGTATTTT CASSRGLAGGTDTQYF
few TRBJ2-2 TRBV5-6 . TGTGCCAGCAGCCCCGGAGGGCCCCAGAACACCGGGGAGCTGTTTTTT CASSPGGPQNTGELFF
. TRBJ2-1 TRBV28 . TGTGCCAGCAGTCTCCAGACAGGTACCAGCTCCTACAATGAGCAGTTCTTC CASSLQTGTSSYNEQFF
. TRBJ2-3 TRBV4-2 TRBD2 TGTGCCAGCAGCCAAGATCCCACTAGCGGGAGCGCAGATACGCAGTATTTT CASSQDPTSGSADTQYF
. TRBJ1-2 TRBV6-6 TRBD1 TGTGCCAGCAGACACCAAGGGGGCGACTATGGCTACACCTTC CASRHQGGDYGYTF
. TRBJ2-7 TRBV7-9 . TGTGCCAGCAGCTTTAACCAGCGGGAGCAGTACTTC CASSFNQREQYF
. TRBJ2-1 TRBV18 . TGTGCCAGCTCCCTGGGGCCGAGCTCCTACAATGAGCAGTTCTTC CASSLGPSSYNEQFF
once TRBJ1-5 TRBV9 . TGTGCCAGCAGCGGAGAGACTGAGCAGCCCCAGCATTTT CASSGETEQPQHF
. TRBJ2-7 TRBV5-1 TRBD2 TGCGCCAGCAGCTTGGTCCTAGCGGGGACCGATGAGCAGTACTTC CASSLVLAGTDEQYF
. TRBJ1-1 TRBV3-1/TRBV3-2 . TGTGCCTCAAGAGACAGGAACACTGAAGCTTTCTTT CASRDRNTEAFF
. TRBJ1-5 TRBV10-2 . TGCGCCAGCAGTGGGCCAGGGAGGGGTCAGCCCCAGCATTTT CASSGPGRGQPQHF
. TRBJ2-3 TRBV12-3/TRBV12-4 . TGTGCCAGCAGTTTCAGGAACACAGATACGCAGTATTTT CASSFRNTDTQYF
. TRBJ1-3 TRBV4-3 . TGCGCCAGCAGCCAAGGGACAGCACACTCTGGAAACACCATATATTTT CASSQGTAHSGNTIYF
. TRBJ2-2 TRBV5-1 . TGCGCCAGCAGCTTCCGATCCGGGACAACTACCGGGGAGCTGTTTTTT CASSFRSGTTTGELFF
. TRBJ1-2 TRBV2 TRBD1 TGTGCCAGCAGTCTGGACAGGGCCTATGGCTACACCTTC CASSLDRAYGYTF
. TRBJ2-7 TRBV7-8 . TGTGCCAGCAGCTTAGATGTATACGAGCAGTACTTC CASSLDVYEQYF
. TRBJ2-7 TRBV7-9 . TGTGCCAGCAGCCCTCGCGGGACGAATCCCTACGAGCAGTACTTC CASSPRGTNPYEQYF
. TRBJ1-6 TRBV11-2 . TGTGCCAGCAGCTTAGCGGCGGGAGGCTATAATTCACCCCTCCACTTT CASSLAAGGYNSPLHF
. TRBJ2-7 TRBV18 TRBD2 TGTGCCAGCTCACCACCTACTAGCGGGACCTACGAGCAGTACTTC CASSPPTSGTYEQYF